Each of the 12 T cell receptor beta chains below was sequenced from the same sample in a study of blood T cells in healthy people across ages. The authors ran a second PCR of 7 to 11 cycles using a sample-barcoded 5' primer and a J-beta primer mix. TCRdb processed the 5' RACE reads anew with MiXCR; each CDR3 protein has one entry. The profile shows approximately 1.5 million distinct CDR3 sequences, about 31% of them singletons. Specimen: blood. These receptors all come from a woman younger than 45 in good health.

The CDR3 DNA reads as TGTGCCAGCAGCTTGGGGCCTAGGCAGGGCAGGGGTAATGAAAAACTGTTTTTT. Encoded protein: CASSLGPRQGRGNEKLFF. The chain combines TRBV5-4 with TRBJ1-4; D might be TRBD1 (6 bases). Trimming pared 0 bases from V and 4 bases from J, leaving 19 bases between. This CDR3 has 18 amino acids. Germline-derived CDR1 and CDR2 are SGHNT and YYREEE (reference sequence).

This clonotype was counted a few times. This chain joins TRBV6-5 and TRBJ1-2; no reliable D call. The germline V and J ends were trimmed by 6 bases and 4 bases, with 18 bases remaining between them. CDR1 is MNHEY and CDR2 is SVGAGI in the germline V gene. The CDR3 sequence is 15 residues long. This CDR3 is CASSDRGEYAYGYTF. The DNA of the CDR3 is TGTGCCAGCAGCGACCGCGGAGAGTATGCCTATGGCTACACCTTC.

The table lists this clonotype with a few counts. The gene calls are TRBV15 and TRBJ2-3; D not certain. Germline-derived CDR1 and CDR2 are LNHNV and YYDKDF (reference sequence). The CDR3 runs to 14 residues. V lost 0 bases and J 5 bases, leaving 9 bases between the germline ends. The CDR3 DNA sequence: TGTGCCACCAGCAGAGATCATCCTCTAGATACGCAGTATTTT. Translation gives CATSRDHPLDTQYF.

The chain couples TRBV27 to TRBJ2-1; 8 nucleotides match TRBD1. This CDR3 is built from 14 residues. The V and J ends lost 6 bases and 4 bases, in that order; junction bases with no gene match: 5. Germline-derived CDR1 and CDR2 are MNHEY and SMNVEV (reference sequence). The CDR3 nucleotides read TGTGCCAGCAGCAGGGGGCTCCGGTACAATGAGCAGTTCTTC. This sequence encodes CASSRGLRYNEQFF.

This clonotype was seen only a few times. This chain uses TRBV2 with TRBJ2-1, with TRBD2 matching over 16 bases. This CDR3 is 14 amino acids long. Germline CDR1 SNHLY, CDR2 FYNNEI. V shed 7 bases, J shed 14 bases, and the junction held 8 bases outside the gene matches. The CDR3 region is CASTEGLAGGPEFF. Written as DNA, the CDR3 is TGTGCCAGCACCGAGGGACTAGCGGGGGGGCCAGAGTTCTTC.

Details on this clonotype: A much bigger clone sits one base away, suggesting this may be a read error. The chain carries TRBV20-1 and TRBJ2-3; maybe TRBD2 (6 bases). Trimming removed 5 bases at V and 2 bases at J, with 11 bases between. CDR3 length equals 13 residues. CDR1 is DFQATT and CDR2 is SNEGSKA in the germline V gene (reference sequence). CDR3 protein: CSAGGAPTDTQYF. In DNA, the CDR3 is TGCAGTGCTGGAGGGGCACCCACAGATACGCAGTATTTT.

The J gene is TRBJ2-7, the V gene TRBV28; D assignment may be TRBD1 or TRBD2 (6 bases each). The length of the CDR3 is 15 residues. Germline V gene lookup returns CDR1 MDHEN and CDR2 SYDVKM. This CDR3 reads CVGGREGVQPYEQYF. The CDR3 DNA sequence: TGTGTCGGGGGACGAGAGGGGGTTCAACCCTACGAGCAGTACTTC.

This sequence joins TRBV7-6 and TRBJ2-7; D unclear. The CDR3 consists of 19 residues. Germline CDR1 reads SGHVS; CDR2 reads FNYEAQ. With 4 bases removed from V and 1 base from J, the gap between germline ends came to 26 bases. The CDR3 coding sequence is TGTGCCAGCAGCTCAAACCATCTCGAACAGCACACACTTTCCTACGAGCAGTACTTC. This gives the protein CASSSNHLEQHTLSYEQYF.

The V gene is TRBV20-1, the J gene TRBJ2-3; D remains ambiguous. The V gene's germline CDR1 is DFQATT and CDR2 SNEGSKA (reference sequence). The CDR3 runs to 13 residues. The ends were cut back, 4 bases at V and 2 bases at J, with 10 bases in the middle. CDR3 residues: CSATVTDTDTQYF. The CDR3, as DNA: TGCAGTGCTACGGTAACGGACACAGATACGCAGTATTTT.

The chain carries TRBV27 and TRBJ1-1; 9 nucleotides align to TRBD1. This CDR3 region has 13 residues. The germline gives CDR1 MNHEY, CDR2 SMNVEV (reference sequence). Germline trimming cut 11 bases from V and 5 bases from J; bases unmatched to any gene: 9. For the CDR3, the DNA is TGTGCCGGCAACGGACAGGGGTTAACTGAAGCTTTCTTT. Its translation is CAGNGQGLTEAFF.

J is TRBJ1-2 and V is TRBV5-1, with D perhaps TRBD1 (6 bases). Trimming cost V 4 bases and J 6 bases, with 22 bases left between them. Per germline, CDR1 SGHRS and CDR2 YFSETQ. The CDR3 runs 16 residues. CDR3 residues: CASSRGGGQALDGYTF. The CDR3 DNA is TGCGCCAGCAGCCGTGGGGGGGGGCAGGCCCTGGATGGCTACACCTTC.

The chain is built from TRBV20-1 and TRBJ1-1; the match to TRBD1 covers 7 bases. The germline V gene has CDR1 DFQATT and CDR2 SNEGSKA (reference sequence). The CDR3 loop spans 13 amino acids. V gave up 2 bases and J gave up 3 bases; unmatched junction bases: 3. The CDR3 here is CSARTQGDTEAFF. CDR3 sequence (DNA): TGCAGTGCTAGAACGCAGGGGGACACTGAAGCTTTCTTT.